The 25 T cell receptor beta chains below come from one sample, sequenced in a study of T cell repertoires in cytomegalovirus infection. Via MiXCR, TCRdb re-called the reads, giving one row per CDR3 protein. There are roughly 150,000 distinct CDR3 sequences in the sample; 17% occur only once, and 18% lies in the top ten. Specimen: CD8+ T cells from PBMCs. The receptor set was obtained from a human donor in good health (CMV status not recorded). Some clones in this sample may be carry-over from other donors' samples.

V is TRBV9 and J is TRBJ2-3; no clear D gene. Germline V gene sequence: CDR1 SGDLS, CDR2 YYNGEE. This CDR3 is 15 amino acids long. Trimming removed 0 bases from V and 0 bases from J, with 8 bases in between. The CDR3 DNA follows: TGTGCCAGCAGCGTAGGTCCGGTTAGCACAGATACGCAGTATTTT. It translates to CASSVGPVSTDTQYF.

This clonotype is deemed medium-sized. V is TRBV11-2 and J is TRBJ2-7; 9 nucleotides line up with TRBD2. Trimming at V came to 6 bases and at J to 5 bases, leaving 8 bases not matched to a gene. The germline V gene encodes CDR1 SGHAT and CDR2 FQNNGV. There are 14 residues in the CDR3. CDR3 nucleotide sequence: TGTGCCAGCAGTTCAAGCGGGAGGCGCGACGAGCAGTACTTC. This translates into CASSSSGRRDEQYF.

A few counts support this clonotype. The chain recombines TRBV28 with TRBJ2-7, with TRBD1 matching 7 bases. With V trimmed by 5 bases and J by 12 bases, 7 bases remained unmatched. CDR1 and CDR2 from the germline V gene are MDHEN and SYDVKM. CDR3 size: 11 residues. The CDR3 spells CASSPGQVPYF. CDR3 DNA: TGTGCCAGCAGTCCCGGACAGGTTCCGTACTTC.

The chain couples TRBV7-2 to TRBJ2-7, with a tentative D call TRBD1 (5 bases). Trimming removed 2 bases at V and 3 bases at J, with 11 bases between. This CDR3 comprises 14 residues. Germline lookup yields CDR1 SGHTA and CDR2 FQGNSA. CDR3 DNA sequence: TGTGCCAGCAGCTTAATCGGCCAGGGCTACGAGCAGTACTTC. Protein sequence: CASSLIGQGYEQYF.

This rearrangement joins TRBV15 to TRBJ2-1; D unclear. V lost 0 bases, J lost 1 base, and 7 bases lay in between. The CDR3 covers 15 residues. The germline CDR1 and CDR2 sequences are LNHNV and YYDKDF (reference sequence). CDR3 DNA sequence: TGTGCCACCAGCAGAGAAGCGACGTCCTACAATGAGCAGTTCTTC. Protein sequence: CATSREATSYNEQFF.

Only a few counts were recorded for this clonotype. The genes are TRBV7-6 and TRBJ2-3; D is uncertain. Trimming removed 3 bases from V and 2 bases from J, with 6 bases in between. The CDR3 extends over 13 amino acids. Germline V gene lookup returns CDR1 SGHVS and CDR2 FNYEAQ. The CDR3 DNA sequence: TGTGCCAGCAGCTTCGACTTCACAGATACGCAGTATTTT. This encodes CASSFDFTDTQYF.

This chain uses TRBV7-9 with TRBJ2-1; weak D call: TRBD2 (5 bases). Trimming took off 6 bases at V and 6 bases at J, with 6 bases between the two ends. The length of the CDR3 is 11 residues. Looked up from germline, CDR1 is SEHNR and CDR2 is FQNEAQ (reference sequence). The CDR3 loop is CASRLANEQFF. The CDR3 DNA is TGTGCCAGCAGGCTAGCCAATGAGCAGTTCTTC.

The chain carries TRBV19 and TRBJ2-1, with D perhaps TRBD1 (5 bases). The CDR3 sequence is 12 residues long. The V and J ends lost 6 bases and 5 bases respectively, with 8 bases between them. Germline CDR1 LNHDA, CDR2 SQIVND (reference sequence). The CDR3 DNA sequence: TGTGCCAGTAGAGGACACCACAATGAGCAGTTCTTC. Residues: CASRGHHNEQFF.

This clonotype was observed a few times. The chain employs TRBV6-6 and TRBJ1-2; D remains unclear. CDR1 and CDR2 from the germline V gene are MNHNY and SVGAGI (reference sequence). CDR3 size: 15 residues. The V end lost 6 bases, the J end lost 4 bases, and 18 bases lay between the germline ends. The CDR3 here is CASSPRVADLYGYTF. The CDR3 DNA is TGTGCCAGCAGCCCCCGAGTTGCGGACCTCTATGGCTACACCTTC.

The rearrangement joins TRBV7-6 to TRBJ2-1; 8 nucleotides agree with TRBD2. V shed 1 base and J 5 bases; nucleotides not matched to a gene: 4. This CDR3 region has 15 residues. Germline V gene data show CDR1 as SGHVS and CDR2 as FNYEAQ. This CDR3 is CASSLDLAGNNEQFF. The DNA for the CDR3 is TGTGCCAGCAGCTTAGACCTAGCGGGTAACAATGAGCAGTTCTTC. Using reference TRBV7-6 and TRBJ2-1 for the parts outside the CDR3, the full variable domain is GAGVSQSPRYKVTKRGQDVALRCDPISGHVSLYWYRQALGQGPEFLTYFNYEAQQDKSGLPNDRFSAERPEGSISTLTIQRTEQRDSAMYRCASSLDLAGNNEQFFGPGTRLTVL.

This clonotype has only a few counts. The chain couples TRBV6-2 or TRBV6-3 to TRBJ2-7; 9 bases are a match to TRBD1. Germline assignment: CDR1 MNHEY and CDR2 SVGEGT. There are 14 residues in the CDR3. V was pared by 6 bases and J by 3 bases, with 6 bases of the junction left unmatched. The CDR3 spells CASSYRDRVYEQYF. Written as DNA, the CDR3 is TGTGCCAGCAGCTACCGGGACAGGGTCTACGAGCAGTACTTC.

The CDR3 loop is CASSLRGNTDTQYF. CDR3 DNA sequence: TGCGCCAGCAGCCTCAGGGGGAACACAGATACGCAGTATTTT. V usage is TRBV23-1 and J usage is TRBJ2-3, with 7 bases that match TRBD1. TRBV23-1 qualifies as an ORF whose function is uncertain. The CDR3 sequence is 14 residues long. V shed 6 bases and J 2 bases; nucleotides not matched to a gene: 5.

The chain couples TRBV27 to TRBJ2-1; TRBD2 matches at 10 bases. The trim removed 10 bases at V and 7 bases at J, leaving 7 bases unmatched. The V gene's germline CDR1 is MNHEY and CDR2 SMNVEV (reference sequence). This CDR3 comprises 13 residues. The CDR3 nucleotides are TGTGCCACCTCCACTAGCGGGGCTAATGAGCAGTTCTTC. Amino acids: CATSTSGANEQFF.

This clonotype was seen a handful of times. The J gene is TRBJ2-1, the V gene TRBV28; tentative D call: TRBD2 (6 bases). The CDR3 is made up of 17 amino acids. Trimming stripped 6 bases from V and 0 bases from J, with 18 bases between. Germline CDR1 MDHEN, CDR2 SYDVKM. The DNA for the CDR3 is TGTGCCAGCAGCCAACTTACGGGACTGAGCTCCTACAATGAGCAGTTCTTC. As protein: CASSQLTGLSSYNEQFF.

This clonotype was counted between two and nine times. This sequence joins TRBV12-5 and TRBJ2-1; D is ambiguous. Between the trimmed V and J ends, which lost 1 base and 7 bases, there was a span of 8 bases. This CDR3 comprises 13 residues. Germline CDR1 and CDR2: LGHNT and FRNRAP. As DNA, the CDR3 is TGTGCTAGTGGTTTGGGCAGTTGGAATGAGCAGTTCTTC. This gives the protein CASGLGSWNEQFF.

The chain is built from TRBV14 and TRBJ1-2; D possibly corresponds to TRBD1 (5 bases). CDR1 and CDR2 (germline): SGHDN, FVKESK. This CDR3 is built from 15 residues. The V gene lost 1 base and the J gene lost 3 bases, with 12 bases spanning the gap. In DNA, the CDR3 is TGTGCCAGCAGCCAAGTGGGACGGAAGGACTATGGCTACACCTTC. Residues: CASSQVGRKDYGYTF. Full variable domain (missing parts from reference TRBV14 and TRBJ1-2): EAGVTQFPSHSVIEKGQTVTLRCDPISGHDNLYWYRRVMGKEIKFLLHFVKESKQDESGMPNNRFLAERTGGTYSTLKVQPAELEDSGVYFCASSQVGRKDYGYTFGSGTRLTVV.

V and J are TRBV7-9 and TRBJ1-1; tentatively, D is TRBD1 (5 bases). V was clipped by 1 base and J by 5 bases, with 20 bases between them. Per the germline V gene, CDR1 is SEHNR and CDR2 is FQNEAQ (reference sequence). This CDR3 spans 17 amino acids. The CDR3 is CASSLGGFVQVGTEAFF. CDR3 nucleotides: TGTGCCAGCAGCTTAGGGGGTTTTGTACAGGTTGGAACTGAAGCTTTCTTT.

The V and J genes are TRBV10-3 and TRBJ2-3; TRBD2 aligns across 7 bases. The CDR3 has 15 amino acids. V lost 5 bases, J lost 3 bases, and 8 bases stayed unmatched. The germline V gene encodes CDR1 ENHRY and CDR2 SYGVKD. The CDR3 protein is CAISSGGGPTDTQYF. CDR3 sequence (DNA): TGTGCCATCAGTTCTGGGGGAGGGCCGACAGATACGCAGTATTTT.

The V and J genes are TRBV4-1 and TRBJ2-2; D ambiguous. V was clipped by 1 base and J by 2 bases, with 5 bases between them. The CDR3 extends over 14 amino acids. Germline lookup yields CDR1 MGHRA and CDR2 YSYEKL. The CDR3 is CASSQVENTGELFF. Written as DNA, the CDR3 is TGCGCCAGCAGCCAAGTGGAAAACACCGGGGAGCTGTTTTTT.

The chain uses TRBV7-8 and TRBJ2-2; TRBD1 might be the D (6 bases). The V gene's germline CDR1 is SGHVS and CDR2 FQNEAQ. The CDR3 length is 16 residues. Trimming pared 3 bases from V and 0 bases from J, leaving 11 bases between. The CDR3 nucleotides read TGTGCCAGCAGCTTTTTTCGGACAGCGAACACCGGGGAGCTGTTTTTT. This encodes CASSFFRTANTGELFF.

This clonotype was recorded a few times. The chain uses TRBV6-5 and TRBJ1-2, with 7 bases matching TRBD1. The CDR3 sequence is 17 residues long. In germline, CDR1 is MNHEY, CDR2 SVGAGI. V lost 4 bases to trimming and J lost 4 bases; unmatched junction nucleotides: 15. CDR3 sequence: CASSSLLTGDRAYGYTF. Here the CDR3 DNA reads TGTGCCAGCAGTTCCCTGTTAACAGGGGACCGGGCCTATGGCTACACCTTC.

The chain employs TRBV7-8 and TRBJ1-6; TRBD1 is a possible D gene (5 bases). The CDR3 is 12 residues long. Germline V lookup: CDR1 SGHVS, CDR2 FQNEAQ. V was shortened by 8 bases and J by 12 bases, with 14 bases between the two germline ends. CDR3 loop: CASASQGGPLHF. The CDR3, as DNA: TGTGCCAGCGCGTCTCAGGGAGGACCCCTCCACTTT.

The gene calls are TRBV6-2 or TRBV6-3 and TRBJ2-1; D not resolved. Trimming took 3 bases from V and 8 from J, leaving 11 bases between them. The germline V gene encodes CDR1 MNHEY and CDR2 SVGEGT. The CDR3 is made up of 13 amino acids. CDR3 bases: TGTGCCAGCAGTTATGCGAAAAGGGATGAGCAGTTCTTC. Translation gives CASSYAKRDEQFF.

This clonotype was seen more than once but under ten times. This chain links TRBV19 with TRBJ2-3; 8 bases align to TRBD1. The V gene end was trimmed by 6 bases and the J gene end by 4 bases; junction bases not matched to a gene: 15. The CDR3 is 17 residues long. From germline, CDR1 is LNHDA and CDR2 SQIVND (reference sequence). CDR3 in amino acids: CASRSLTGGSGADTQYF. The DNA for the CDR3 is TGTGCCAGTAGATCCCTCACAGGGGGTTCAGGCGCAGATACGCAGTATTTT.

The rearrangement joins TRBV27 to TRBJ2-1, with D possibly being TRBD2 (5 bases). The CDR3 consists of 16 residues. V was clipped by 6 bases and J by 8 bases, with 23 bases between them. Germline V gene lookup returns CDR1 MNHEY and CDR2 SMNVEV (reference sequence). The CDR3 protein is CASRTLRRLEGYEQFF. CDR3 coding DNA: TGTGCCAGCAGAACGCTCCGGAGACTTGAGGGCTATGAGCAGTTCTTC.